The entry below gives a single TCR beta chain sequence along with its context. Its target is not known. This sample is part of a study of Graves' ophthalmopathy and Graves' hyperthyroidism. RNA transcripts served as template for amplifying TCR beta CDR3 sequences. First-round RT-PCR used HTBI primers; second-round multiplex PCR followed. TCRdb reanalysed the multiplex PCR reads using MiXCR and keeps one entry per CDR3 protein. Of around 170,000 distinct CDR3 sequences listed, over 35% were seen once; the top ten hold around 5.8%. Diagnoses were established from clinical symptoms, serum thyroxine, TRAb, thyroid ultrasound and orbital computed tomography. Findings and caveats of the study: The model reached around 66% sensitivity and around 74% specificity for predicting ophthalmopathy progression. Sensitivity reached more than 85% and specificity 81.08% for a 13-signature model separating ophthalmopathy from stable hyperthyroidism.

The sequencing sample was made of peripheral blood. This TCR was recovered from a woman in her forties with Graves' ophthalmopathy.

This CDR3 reads CASRAGSSYEQYF. CDR3 coding DNA: TGTGCCAGCAGAGCCGGTAGCTCCTACGAGCAGTACTTC. The rearrangement links TRBV6-1 to TRBJ2-7; D unresolved. The CDR3 has 13 residues. Trimming cost V 6 bases and J 0 bases, with 9 bases left between them. In germline, CDR1 is MNHNS, CDR2 SASEGT.